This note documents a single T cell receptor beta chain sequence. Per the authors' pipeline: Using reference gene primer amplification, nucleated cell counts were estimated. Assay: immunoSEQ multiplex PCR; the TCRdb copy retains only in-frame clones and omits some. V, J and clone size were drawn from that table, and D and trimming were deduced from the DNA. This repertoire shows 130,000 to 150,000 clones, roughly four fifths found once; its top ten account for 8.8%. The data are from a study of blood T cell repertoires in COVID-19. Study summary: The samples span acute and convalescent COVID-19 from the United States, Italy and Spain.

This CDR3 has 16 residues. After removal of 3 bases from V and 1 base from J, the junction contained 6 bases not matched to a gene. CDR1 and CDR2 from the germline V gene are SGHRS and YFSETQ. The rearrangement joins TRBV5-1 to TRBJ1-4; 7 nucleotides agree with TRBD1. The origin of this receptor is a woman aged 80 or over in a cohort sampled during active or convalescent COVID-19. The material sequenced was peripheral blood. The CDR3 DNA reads TGCGCCAGCAGCTCGCCCTACAGGGGAACTAATGAAAAACTGTTTTTT. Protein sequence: CASSSPYRGTNEKLFF.